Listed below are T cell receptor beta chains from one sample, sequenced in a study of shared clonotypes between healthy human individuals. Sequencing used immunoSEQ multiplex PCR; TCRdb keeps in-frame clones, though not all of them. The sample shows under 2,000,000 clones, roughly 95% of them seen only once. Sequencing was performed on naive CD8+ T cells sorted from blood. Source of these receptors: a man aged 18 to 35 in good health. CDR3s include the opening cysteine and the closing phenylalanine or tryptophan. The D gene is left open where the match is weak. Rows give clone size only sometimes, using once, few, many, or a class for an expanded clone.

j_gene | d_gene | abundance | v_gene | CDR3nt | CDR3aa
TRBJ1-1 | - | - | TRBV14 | TGTGCCAGCAGCCAAGTAGGTCCCGGTTACACTGAAGCTTTCTTT | CASSQVGPGYTEAFF
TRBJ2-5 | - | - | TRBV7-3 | TGTGCCAGCAGCCTCATCGGTAGCGGCCAAGAGACCCAGTACTTC | CASSLIGSGQETQYF
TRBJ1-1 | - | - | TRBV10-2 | TGCGCCAGCAGTGATCGGGTCCCGGCTGAAGCTTTCTTT | CASSDRVPAEAFF
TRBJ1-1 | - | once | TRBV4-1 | TGCGCCAGCAGCCATTTGTGGGGGGACACTGAAGCTTTCTTT | CASSHLWGDTEAFF
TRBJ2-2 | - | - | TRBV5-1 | TGCGCCAGCAGCTTGGAGGCGGGCACCGGGGAGCTGTTTTTT | CASSLEAGTGELFF
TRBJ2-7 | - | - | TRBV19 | TGTGCCAGTAGTGCCCCTTCGGGGGTGGACGAGCAGTACTTC | CASSAPSGVDEQYF
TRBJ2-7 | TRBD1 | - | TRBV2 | TGTGCCAGCAGGCCGGGACAGGGGAATCGCTACGAGCAGTACTTC | CASRPGQGNRYEQYF
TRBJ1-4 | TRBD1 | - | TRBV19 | TGTGCCAGTAGTGGCGGGACAGGGGTCCTGCCTGGGGAAAAACTGTTTTTT | CASSGGTGVLPGEKLFF
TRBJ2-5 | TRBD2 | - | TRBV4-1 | TGCGCCAGCAGCCAAGGGTCTAGCGGGTCCCTAGGAGAGACCCAGTACTTC | CASSQGSSGSLGETQYF
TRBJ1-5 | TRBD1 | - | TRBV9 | TGTGCCAGCAGCGTAGGAGGGGGCCCCAATCAGCCCCAGCATTTT | CASSVGGGPNQPQHF
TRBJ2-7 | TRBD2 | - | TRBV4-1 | TGCGCCAGCAGCTTCCAGCTAGCGGGGAACCAGGGCTACGAGCAGTACTTC | CASSFQLAGNQGYEQYF
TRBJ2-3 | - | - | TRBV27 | TGTGCCAGCAGTTTGTTTAGCACAGATACGCAGTATTTT | CASSLFSTDTQYF
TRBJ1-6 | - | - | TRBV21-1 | TGTGCCAGCGGTTGGGACAGTCCCTTCCCTCCCCTCCACTTT | CASGWDSPFPPLHF
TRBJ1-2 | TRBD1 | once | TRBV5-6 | TGTGCCAGCAGCCTGGGAGGGGGCGCGTATGGCTACACCTTC | CASSLGGGAYGYTF
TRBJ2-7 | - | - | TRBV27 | TGTGCCAGCAGCCACTCAGAATACTACGAGCAGTACTTC | CASSHSEYYEQYF
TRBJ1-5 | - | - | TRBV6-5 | TGTGCCAGTGGGACACATAGCAATCAGCCCCAGCATTTT | CASGTHSNQPQHF
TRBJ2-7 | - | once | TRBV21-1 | TGTGCCAGCAACAACAGCGACAGGGGGATCTACGAGCAGTACTTC | CASNNSDRGIYEQYF
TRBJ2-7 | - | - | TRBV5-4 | TGTGCCAGCAGCTTGGTCGGGAGTATAGGCGAGCAGTACTTC | CASSLVGSIGEQYF
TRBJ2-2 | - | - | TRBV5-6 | TGTGCCAGCAGCTTGGCGGCGAACACCGGGGAGCTGTTTTTT | CASSLAANTGELFF
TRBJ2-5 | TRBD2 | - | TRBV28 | TGTGCCAGCAGTCGACTAGCGGGGGAAGAGACCCAGTACTTC | CASSRLAGEETQYF
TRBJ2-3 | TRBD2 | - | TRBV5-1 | TGCGCCAGCAGCTCAAGACTAGCGGGGGCCACAGATACGCAGTATTTT | CASSSRLAGATDTQYF
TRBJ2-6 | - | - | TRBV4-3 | TGCGCCAGCAGCCAAGATACAGGGGAGGCTGGGGCCAACGTCCTGACTTTC | CASSQDTGEAGANVLTF
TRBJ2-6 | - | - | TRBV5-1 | TGCGCCAGCAGCTTGGCCTTTTTGGGCTCTGGGGCCAACGTCCTGACTTTC | CASSLAFLGSGANVLTF
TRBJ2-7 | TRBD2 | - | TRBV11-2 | TGTGCCAGCAGCTTAGATCAAGTTCTGGGGGGGGTTACCTACGAGCAGTACTTC | CASSLDQVLGGVTYEQYF
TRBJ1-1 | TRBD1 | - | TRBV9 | TGTGCCAGCAGCGCTAGGGACAGCATAATGAACACTGAAGCTTTCTTT | CASSARDSIMNTEAFF
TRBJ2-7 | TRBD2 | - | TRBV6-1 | TGTGCCAGCAGTGGACCCCGTTGGAGCGGGAGTTACTACGAGCAGTACTTC | CASSGPRWSGSYYEQYF
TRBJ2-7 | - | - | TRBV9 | TGTGCCAGCAGCACAAAGGGCACCCCCCAGGGACTCTACGAGCAGTACTTC | CASSTKGTPQGLYEQYF
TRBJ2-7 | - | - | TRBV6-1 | TGTGCCAGCAGCCCTTCCCCCCTCTACGAGCAGTACTTC | CASSPSPLYEQYF
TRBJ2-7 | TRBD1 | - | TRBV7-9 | TGTGCCAGCAGCTCTGGATCCGGGACAGGGGAGTACGAGCAGTACTTC | CASSSGSGTGEYEQYF
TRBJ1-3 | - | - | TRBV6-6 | TGTGCCAGCAGTTACTCGGCAGAGGCTTCTGGAAACACCATATATTTT | CASSYSAEASGNTIYF
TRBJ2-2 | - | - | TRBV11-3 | TGTGCCAGCAGCTTTGGAGGGGGCACCGGGGAGCTGTTTTTT | CASSFGGGTGELFF
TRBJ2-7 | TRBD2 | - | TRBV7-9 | TGTGCCAGCAGCGGGGGACTAGACCTCTACGAGCAGTACTTC | CASSGGLDLYEQYF
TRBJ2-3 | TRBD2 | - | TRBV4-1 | TGCGCCAGCAGCCAAGAGGAGAGCGGGACGACAGATACGCAGTATTTT | CASSQEESGTTDTQYF
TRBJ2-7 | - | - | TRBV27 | TGTGCCAGCAGTTTATCGGCGGGGAGCGAGCAGTACTTC | CASSLSAGSEQYF
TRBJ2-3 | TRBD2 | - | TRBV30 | TGTGCCTGGGAGCTCGCGGGGGGGGGCACAGATACGCAGTATTTT | CAWELAGGGTDTQYF
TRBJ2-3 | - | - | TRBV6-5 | TGTGCCAGCAGTTCAGTCTCTCCAGGATCGGATACGCAGTATTTT | CASSSVSPGSDTQYF
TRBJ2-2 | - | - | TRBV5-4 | TGTGCCAGCAGTGAGCCTGGCACCGGGGAGCTGTTTTTT | CASSEPGTGELFF
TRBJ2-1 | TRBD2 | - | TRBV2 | TGTGCCAGGGGGGGACTAGCAAACGGCGATGAGCAGTTCTTC | CARGGLANGDEQFF
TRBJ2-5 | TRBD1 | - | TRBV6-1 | TGTGCCAGCCGAGACAGGGGAGAGGAGACCCAGTACTTC | CASRDRGEETQYF
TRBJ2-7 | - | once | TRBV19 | TGTGCCAGTGGACCCCGGGAAGGGGGACTTTACGAGCAGTACTTC | CASGPREGGLYEQYF
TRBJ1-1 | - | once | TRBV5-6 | TGTGCCAGCAGCTTGATGTCAGGCGGGGGAGCTTTCTTT | CASSLMSGGGAFF
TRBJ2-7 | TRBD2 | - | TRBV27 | TGTGCCAGCAGTTTAAAGGGAGCGGGGTTCTACGAGCAGTACTTC | CASSLKGAGFYEQYF
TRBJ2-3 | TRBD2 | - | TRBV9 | TGTGCCAGCAGCGGCCTTAGCGGGTTGCAGTATTTT | CASSGLSGLQYF
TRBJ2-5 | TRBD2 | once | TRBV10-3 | TGTGCCATCAGTGAGGGGGGACTAGCGGAACAAGAGACCCAGTACTTC | CAISEGGLAEQETQYF
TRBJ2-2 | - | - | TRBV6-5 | TGTGTCAGCAGTTACGGGCTGAACGCCGGGGAGCTGTTCTTT | CVSSYGLNAGELFF
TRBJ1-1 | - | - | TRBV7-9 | TGTGCCAGCAGCTTAGCGCAGGGTCCGAACACTGAAGCTTTCTTT | CASSLAQGPNTEAFF
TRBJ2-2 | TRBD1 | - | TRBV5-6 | TGTGCCAGCAGCTTGACCACAGGGGGCTTAGGGACCGGGGAGCTGTTTTTT | CASSLTTGGLGTGELFF
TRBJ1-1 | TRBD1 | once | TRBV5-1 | TGCGCCAGCAGCCTAGAGACAGGGATGAACACTGAAGCTTTCTTT | CASSLETGMNTEAFF
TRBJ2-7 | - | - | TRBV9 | TGTGCCAGCAGCGTAGAGGAGGGGTTCGTTTACGAGCAGTACTTC | CASSVEEGFVYEQYF
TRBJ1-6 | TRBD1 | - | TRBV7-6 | TGTGCCAGCAGCTCAGGACAGGGCTTCTTAAATTCACCCCTCCACTTT | CASSSGQGFLNSPLHF
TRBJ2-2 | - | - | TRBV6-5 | TGTGCCAGCAGTGCCGGCGGGACCGGGGAGCTGTTTTTT | CASSAGGTGELFF
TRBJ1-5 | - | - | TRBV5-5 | TGTGCCAGCAGCTTGGGGGCACTTGATAGCAATCAGCCCCAGCATTTT | CASSLGALDSNQPQHF
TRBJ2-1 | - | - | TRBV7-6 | TGTGCCAGCAGCCCATACCGAACGGGTAATGAGCAGTTCTTC | CASSPYRTGNEQFF
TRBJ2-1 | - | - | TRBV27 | TGTGCCAGCAGTTTATCCCCACCCAATGAGCAGTTCTTC | CASSLSPPNEQFF
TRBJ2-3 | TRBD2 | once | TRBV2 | TGTGCCAGCAGCCCGGGACTAGCGGCAACAGATACGCAGTATTTT | CASSPGLAATDTQYF